This T cell receptor beta chain comes out of a study of CD8 T cells in Susac syndrome (dated by TCRdb to between 2019 and 2020). Broadly, across the study: The study used repertoire sequencing to test whether antigen drove CD8+ T cell activation and differentiation in Susac syndrome. The study compared CD8+ T cell repertoire clonality among 11 to 12 healthy donors, approximately 14 Susac syndrome patients and roughly 16 multiple sclerosis patients. Study-level results and caveats: The number of individuals in the TCR sequencing and HLA analysis was acknowledged as relatively small.

CDR1 LGHNA and CDR2 YSLEER are derived from the germline V gene. Taken from cysteine to phenylalanine, the CDR3 has 16 residues. Only CDR3 DNA is held: 48 bases, read in frame from base 1. Relative to germline, V is 0 bases shorter and J is 0 bases shorter, with 9 bases between their ends. RNA was extracted using the RNeasy kit, and about 0.5 to 1 ug of the RNA was reverse transcribed with random hexamers. The immunoSEQ multiplex PCR assay, which covers 54 Vbeta and 13 Jbeta segments, was used to amplify TCR beta CDR3 regions. To correct PCR amplification bias, a synthetic template baseline was used for both primer optimization and computational correction. The original methods were these. Only productive sequences were kept, with reads annotated to V, D and J genes according to IMGT and analyzed in immunoSEQ Analyzer. Clonality was computed as one minus Shannon entropy normalized by log2 of the number of productive unique sequences. For each patient and control, public and private clones were evaluated within the 100 most prevalent clones. A clone was defined as Susac-specific if it was absent from the healthy and MS cohorts, from some 980 published viral clones and from other ImmuneACCESS disease sequences. TCRdb's own reprocessing of the public reads used fastp at Q25 and MiXCR and kept productive beta chains. Rows matching on CDR3 protein sequence are summarized as one entry with the most common DNA and genes. TCRdb's processing, not the authors' own work, is the source of the V and J calls. For this sample there are over 95,000 distinct CDR3 sequences; roughly 90% appear just once. 0.12% of the sample belongs to the ten largest clones.

Peripheral blood CD8+ and CD4+ T cells from healthy donors, Susac syndrome patients and multiple sclerosis patients were profiled by high-throughput TCR beta sequencing. Healthy donors were age- and sex-matched controls. CD8+ TEMRA cells were enriched by FACS, while bulk CD8+ and CD4+ T cells were purified by magnetic negative isolation. Blood was drawn into EDTA tubes, processed within 24 hours, and PBMCs were isolated by density gradient centrifugation. PBMCs intended for TCR sequencing were frozen in liquid nitrogen and were later thawed in a 37 degrees C water bath. A purity of at least 90% was achieved for sorted or isolated CD4+, CD8+ and CD8+ TEMRA cells. As for this clonotype: Its antigen target is currently unknown. Base quality data are lacking; no much larger clone is found one base away.

The source is a human donor in good health. The chain couples TRBV4-3 to TRBJ2-1, with TRBD2 as a weak D call on 6 bases. Material for sequencing was CD8+ T cells from PBMCs. The CDR3 corresponds to CASSQEDGSSYNEQFF. At the DNA level, the sequence is TGCGCCAGCAGCCAAGAGGACGGGAGCTCCTACAATGAGCAGTTCTTC.